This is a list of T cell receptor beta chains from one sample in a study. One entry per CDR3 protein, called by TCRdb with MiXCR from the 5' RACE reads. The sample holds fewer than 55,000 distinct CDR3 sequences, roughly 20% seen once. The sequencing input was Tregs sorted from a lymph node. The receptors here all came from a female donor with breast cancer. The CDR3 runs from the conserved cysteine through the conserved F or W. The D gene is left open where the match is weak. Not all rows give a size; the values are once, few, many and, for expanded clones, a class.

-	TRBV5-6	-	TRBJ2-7	CASSGVPSYEQYF	TGTGCCAGCAGCGGGGTCCCATCCTACGAGCAGTACTTC
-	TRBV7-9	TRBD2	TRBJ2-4	CASSTWTSGRAGNIQYF	TGTGCCAGCAGCACGTGGACTAGCGGGAGGGCTGGAAACATTCAGTACTTC
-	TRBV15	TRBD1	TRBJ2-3	CATSSRDRTDTQYF	TGTGCCACCAGCAGCCGGGACAGAACAGATACGCAGTATTTT
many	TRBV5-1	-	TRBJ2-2	CASSLRPGIVTGELFF	TGCGCCAGCAGCTTGAGGCCAGGGATCGTCACCGGGGAGCTGTTTTTT
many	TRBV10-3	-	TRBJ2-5	CAISESNIETQYF	TGTGCCATCAGTGAGTCGAATATCGAGACCCAGTACTTC
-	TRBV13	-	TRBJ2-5	CASSQGQPGETQYF	TGTGCCAGCAGCCAAGGACAGCCTGGGGAGACCCAGTACTTC
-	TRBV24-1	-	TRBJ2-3	CATSDSTDTQYF	TGTGCCACCAGTGACTCCACAGATACGCAGTATTTT
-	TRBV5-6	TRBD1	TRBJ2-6	CASSVGTASGANVLTF	TGTGCCAGCAGCGTAGGGACAGCATCTGGGGCCAACGTCCTGACTTTC
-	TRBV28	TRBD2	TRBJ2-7	CAGTPTSGYSYGQYF	TGTGCCGGCACCCCGACTAGCGGATACTCCTACGGGCAGTACTTC
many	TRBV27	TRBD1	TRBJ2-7	CASSLDRGRYEQYF	TGTGCCAGCAGTTTAGACAGGGGGCGCTACGAGCAGTACTTC
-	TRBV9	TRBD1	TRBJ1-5	CASSEGQAVGQPQHF	TGTGCCAGCAGCGAAGGACAGGCTGTTGGTCAGCCCCAGCATTTT
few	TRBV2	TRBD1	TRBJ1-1	CASRNRGNPEAFF	TGTGCCAGCAGGAACAGGGGGAATCCTGAAGCTTTCTTT
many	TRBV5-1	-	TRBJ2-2	CASSKDPPSPDTGELFF	TGCGCCAGCAGCAAGGACCCGCCAAGTCCGGACACCGGGGAGCTGTTTTTT
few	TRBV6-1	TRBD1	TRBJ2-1	CASRVTGGGFNEQFF	TGTGCCAGCAGGGTTACAGGGGGTGGATTCAATGAGCAGTTCTTC
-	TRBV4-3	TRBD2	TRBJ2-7	CASSQQTGLAVSYEQYF	TGCGCCAGCAGCCAGCAGACAGGACTAGCGGTCTCCTACGAGCAGTACTTC
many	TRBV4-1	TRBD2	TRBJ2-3	CASSQTSGRTDTQYF	TGCGCCAGCAGCCAAACTAGCGGGAGAACAGATACGCAGTATTTT
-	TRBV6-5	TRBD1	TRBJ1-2	CASGAGGAADYGYTF	TGTGCCAGCGGGGCAGGGGGCGCGGCCGACTATGGCTACACCTTC
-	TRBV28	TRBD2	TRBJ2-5	CASSLTGGREIQYF	TGTGCCAGCAGCTTAACGGGGGGGAGAGAGATCCAGTACTTC
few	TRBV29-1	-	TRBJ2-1	CSAHRQVANEQFF	TGCAGCGCCCACCGACAGGTTGCCAATGAGCAGTTCTTC
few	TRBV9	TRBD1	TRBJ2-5	CASSEGRTGYRETQYF	TGTGCCAGCAGCGAGGGGAGGACAGGGTATCGGGAGACCCAGTACTTC
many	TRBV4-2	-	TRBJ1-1	CASSQELTVIRGNTEAFF	TGTGCCAGCAGCCAAGAATTGACGGTGATTCGAGGGAACACTGAAGCTTTCTTT
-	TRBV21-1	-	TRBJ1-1	CASSKSREVSDTEAFF	TGTGCCAGCAGCAAAAGCAGGGAGGTATCGGACACTGAAGCTTTCTTT
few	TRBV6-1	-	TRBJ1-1	CASSDTRNTEAFF	TGTGCCAGCAGTGATACACGAAACACTGAAGCTTTCTTT
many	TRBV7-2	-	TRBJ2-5	CASSPGGQETQYF	TGTGCCAGCAGCCCAGGTGGCCAAGAGACCCAGTACTTC
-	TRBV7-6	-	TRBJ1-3	CASSVGTTIYF	TGTGCCAGCTCCGTTGGAACCACCATATATTTT
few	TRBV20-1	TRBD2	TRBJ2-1	CSVRSLAGVYEQFF	TGCAGTGTCCGGAGTCTGGCGGGAGTATACGAGCAGTTCTTC
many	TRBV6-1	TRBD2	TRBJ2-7	CASSEAGYSGSYEQYF	TGTGCCAGCAGTGAAGCAGGGTATAGCGGGTCCTACGAGCAGTACTTC
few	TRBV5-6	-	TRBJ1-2	CASSLLAGYTF	TGTGCCAGCAGCTTGCTAGCTGGCTACACCTTC
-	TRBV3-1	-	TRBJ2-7	CASSPRQRRYEQYF	TGTGCCAGCAGTCCCCGACAGAGACGCTACGAGCAGTACTTC
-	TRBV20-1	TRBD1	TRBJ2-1	CSARGRTGISYNEQFF	TGCAGTGCTAGAGGCCGGACAGGGATCTCCTACAATGAGCAGTTCTTC